The T cell receptor (beta chain) described here comes from a study of blood T cell repertoires in COVID-19. At the level of the study: Samples representing acute and convalescent COVID-19 were sourced from the United States, Italy and Spain. PBMCs, B-cell-depleted T cells, or T cells provided the cDNA or gDNA that made up the material.

CDR3 size: 13 residues. The V gene lost 5 bases and the J gene lost 4 bases, with 11 bases spanning the gap. From germline, CDR1 is MNHNY and CDR2 SVGAGI (reference sequence). Per the original data handling: Scientists estimated how many nucleated cells there were by amplifying reference gene primers. Repertoires were generated with immunoSEQ multiplex PCR, while TCRdb's copy carries only in-frame clones and drops some. Clonal size and the V and J genes are those of that table, whereas D and trimming came from the DNA. The sample shows about 180,000 clones, approximately 80% of them seen only once. This rearrangement joins TRBV6-6 to TRBJ2-5; possibly TRBD1 for D (6 bases). This clonotype was obtained from a human donor in a cohort sampled during active COVID-19. Sequencing was done on a sample of peripheral blood. The CDR3 protein is CASSLTGRETQYF. The CDR3 DNA sequence: TGTGCCAGCAGTCTAACAGGGAGAGAGACCCAGTACTTC.